The 17 T cell receptor beta chains given below trace back to one sample, sequenced in a study of blood T cell repertoires in COVID-19. Method: immunoSEQ multiplex PCR; TCRdb's copy keeps in-frame clones and lacks some. The data contain more than 85,000 clones, 70% to 85% of them seen just once; the ten biggest clones take up around 9.6%. The source material was peripheral blood. These receptors were obtained from a man aged 60 to 69 with active or convalescent COVID-19.

V is TRBV7-2 and J is TRBJ2-2, with TRBD2 matching 13 bases. V dropped 2 bases and J dropped 6; count of bases not matched to a gene: 6. The germline V gene encodes CDR1 SGHTA and CDR2 FQGNSA. This CDR3 is built from 17 residues. The CDR3 sequence: CASSLSVLAGGSGELFF. CDR3 coding DNA: TGTGCCAGCAGCTTATCAGTACTAGCGGGAGGGTCCGGGGAGCTGTTTTTT.

This rearrangement joins TRBV20-1 to TRBJ2-7, with D perhaps matching TRBD2 (6 bases). The V and J ends lost 4 bases and 6 bases respectively, with 10 bases between them. The CDR3 has 11 residues. The germline V gene encodes CDR1 DFQATT and CDR2 SNEGSKA (reference sequence). Written as DNA, the CDR3 is TGCAGTGCTAATGCGGGAAGCGAGCAGTACTTC. Amino acid sequence: CSANAGSEQYF.

The genes are TRBV2 and TRBJ2-6, with TRBD1 matching over 8 bases. Germline-derived CDR1 and CDR2 are SNHLY and FYNNEI. The CDR3 sequence is 17 residues long. Trimming cost V 6 bases and J 0 bases; bases outside gene matches: 7. The chain's CDR3 is CASRGRQGSSGANVLTF. For the CDR3, the DNA is TGTGCCAGCAGGGGTCGACAGGGGAGCTCTGGGGCCAACGTCCTGACTTTC. Filled out from reference TRBV2 and TRBJ2-6, the complete variable domain reads EPEVTQTPSHQVTQMGQEVILRCVPISNHLYFYWYRQILGQKVEFLVSFYNNEISEKSEIFDDQFSVERPDGSNFTLKIRSTKLEDSAMYFCASRGRQGSSGANVLTFGAGSRLTVL.

The chain is built from TRBV6-1 and TRBJ1-3, with D unresolved. Per the germline V gene, CDR1 is MNHNS and CDR2 is SASEGT. This CDR3 is built from 15 residues. Trimming removed 3 bases from V and 0 bases from J, with 9 bases in between. CDR3 sequence (DNA): TGTGCCAGCAGTGACGGGAAACCCTCTGGAAACACCATATATTTT. It codes for CASSDGKPSGNTIYF.

The V and J genes are TRBV5-4 and TRBJ2-5, with D possibly matching TRBD1 (5 bases). Germline V gene lookup returns CDR1 SGHNT and CDR2 YYREEE (reference sequence). Trimming cost V 4 bases and J 4 bases, with 14 bases left between them. The CDR3 has 14 amino acids. The CDR3 sequence: CASSPPGKGETQYF. As DNA, the CDR3 is TGTGCCAGCAGCCCCCCAGGGAAGGGAGAGACCCAGTACTTC.

This chain links TRBV27 with TRBJ1-4; TRBD1 aligns across 7 bases. CDR1 MNHEY and CDR2 SMNVEV come from the germline V gene (reference sequence). The ends lost 5 bases at V and 2 bases at J; junction bases unmatched: 11. This CDR3 contains 17 residues. The CDR3 protein is CASSPGTALATNEKLFF. CDR3 in DNA: TGTGCCAGCAGTCCCGGGACAGCTCTCGCTACTAATGAAAAACTGTTTTTT.

The chain uses TRBV18 and TRBJ1-1; perhaps TRBD1 as D (5 bases). Germline V gives CDR1 KGHSH, CDR2 LQKENI. The CDR3 contains 13 residues. Trimming pared 8 bases from V and 1 base from J, leaving 11 bases between. The CDR3 spells CASLTEWNTEAFF. For the CDR3, the DNA is TGTGCCAGCCTGACAGAGTGGAACACTGAAGCTTTCTTT.

The chain combines TRBV23-1 with TRBJ2-2, with 11 bases identical to TRBD1. TRBV23-1 is noted as an ORF with a role that remains uncertain. The CDR3 length is 17 residues. J was trimmed by 6 bases and V by 0 bases; bases with no gene match: 6. Here the CDR3 reads CASSQSMQDRGPGELFF. The CDR3 DNA is TGCGCCAGCAGTCAATCGATGCAGGACAGGGGGCCCGGGGAGCTGTTTTTT.

The chain combines TRBV2 with TRBJ1-6; TRBD1 matches at 9 bases. The CDR3 spans 15 residues. CDR1 is SNHLY and CDR2 is FYNNEI in the germline V gene. V lost 1 base, J lost 9 bases, and 4 bases stayed unmatched. In nucleotides, the CDR3 is TGTGCCAGCAGTGAAGGGGGACAGGGTACTTCACCCCTCCACTTT. Encoded protein: CASSEGGQGTSPLHF.

The gene calls are TRBV9 and TRBJ2-7, with D perhaps TRBD2 (6 bases). Germline V gene sequence: CDR1 SGDLS, CDR2 YYNGEE. Trimming removed 1 base from V and 7 bases from J, with 21 bases in between. The length of the CDR3 is 16 residues. The CDR3 DNA reads as TGTGCCAGCAGCGTACTAAGGAGGGAAGCGTGGGGGGAGCAGTACGTC. It codes for CASSVLRREAWGEQYV.

The chain is built from TRBV5-4 and TRBJ1-1; the D is unclear. V lost 0 bases and J lost 1, with 4 bases in between. This CDR3 has 13 residues. From germline, CDR1 is SGHNT and CDR2 YYREEE (reference sequence). The CDR3, as DNA: TGTGCCAGCAGCTTGGCCGGGAACACTGAAGCTTTCTTT. As protein: CASSLAGNTEAFF.

This clone showed up just once. The chain carries TRBV4-2 and TRBJ1-2; D unclear. V shed 0 bases and J shed 5 bases, with 13 bases lying between them. The CDR3 covers 15 residues. In germline, CDR1 is LGHNA, CDR2 YNFKEQ. CDR3 DNA sequence: TGTGCCAGCAGCCAAGAGTCGGATCAGACTTATGGCTACACCTTC. This codes for CASSQESDQTYGYTF.

This sequence joins TRBV7-9 and TRBJ2-1, with D possibly matching TRBD2 (6 bases). V was shortened by 0 bases and J by 7 bases, with 13 bases between the two germline ends. The CDR3 sequence is 15 residues long. Germline V CDR1 and CDR2: SEHNR, FQNEAQ (reference sequence). For the CDR3, the DNA is TGTGCCAGCAGCTTAGCGGGAGGCTCAAGTAATGAGCAGTTCTTC. Encoded protein: CASSLAGGSSNEQFF.

V usage is TRBV6-5 and J usage is TRBJ1-1; TRBD1 might be the D (6 bases). V was cut by 2 bases and J by 5 bases, with 12 bases left in between. The CDR3 runs 14 residues. Germline loops: CDR1 MNHEY, CDR2 SVGAGI. Here the CDR3 reads CASSYARGATEAFF. In nucleotides, the CDR3 is TGTGCCAGCAGTTACGCTCGGGGGGCAACTGAAGCTTTCTTT.

The chain carries TRBV25-1 and TRBJ1-2; 7 bases align to TRBD1. V gave up 8 bases and J gave up 5 bases; unmatched junction bases: 8. The germline gives CDR1 MGHDK, CDR2 SYGVNS. The CDR3 spans 13 residues. The CDR3 DNA follows: TGTGCCAGCCCGGGGCGGACAGGATATGGCTACACCTTC. Protein product: CASPGRTGYGYTF.

This clone showed up just a few times. The V and J genes are TRBV2 and TRBJ1-4; 8 nucleotides match TRBD1. Germline CDR1 SNHLY, CDR2 FYNNEI. The ends lost 7 bases at V and 10 bases at J; junction bases unmatched: 11. The CDR3 contains 14 residues. Here the CDR3 reads CASTDGTGSGKLFF. The CDR3, as DNA: TGTGCCAGCACCGACGGGACAGGCAGTGGAAAACTGTTTTTT.

V and J are TRBV5-4 and TRBJ2-1; 9 positions agree with TRBD1. This CDR3 has 15 amino acids. Trimming cost V 3 bases and J 5 bases; bases outside gene matches: 6. The germline V gene has CDR1 SGHNT and CDR2 YYREEE (reference sequence). The CDR3 DNA follows: TGTGCCAGCAGCTCTACAGGGGGCGCGGACAATGAGCAGTTCTTC. Its protein is CASSSTGGADNEQFF.